The 5 T cell receptor beta chains listed next were all sequenced from one sample in a study of spatial heterogeneity in lung cancer. Time point meaning: blood at routine non-recurrence follow-up after resection. TCRdb processed the 5' RACE reads anew with MiXCR; each CDR3 protein has one entry. Among over 15,000 distinct CDR3 sequences listed, about 18% were seen once. Sample: PBMCs, taken at follow-up. The receptors here all came from a male donor with early-stage non-small cell lung cancer.

In its sample, this clonotype was seen a few times. J is TRBJ2-7 and V is TRBV29-1; TRBD1 aligns across 7 bases. CDR3 length: 13 amino acids. V trimming: 6 bases; J trimming: 4 bases; junction bases outside the gene matches: 9. The germline V gene has CDR1 SQVTM and CDR2 ANQGSEA. CDR3 residues: CSVFRDSGYEQYF. CDR3 coding DNA: TGCAGCGTATTCCGGGACAGTGGGTACGAGCAGTACTTC.

Comments on this clonotype: An end of the junction does not agree with germline; a read error may underlie this. The chain is built from TRBV7-7 and TRBJ1-3; no reliable D call. The CDR3 spans 13 residues. Germline V gene sequence: CDR1 SSHAT, CDR2 FNYEAQ (reference sequence). The CDR3, as DNA: TGTGCTAGCAGCTTAGGCTTCGGAAACACCATATATTTT. Encoded protein: CASSLGFGNTIYF.

This clonotype was recorded at least ten times. CDR3 sequence: CASSARDRVYEQYF. CDR3 bases: TGTGCCAGCAGCGCCCGGGACAGGGTTTACGAGCAGTACTTC. The chain uses TRBV7-2 and TRBJ2-7, with 9 bases matching TRBD1. Trimming removed 5 bases from V and 4 bases from J; junction bases left unmatched: 6. This CDR3 contains 14 residues. Per the germline V gene, CDR1 is SGHTA and CDR2 is FQGNSA.

This clonotype was seen at least ten times. The chain carries TRBV3-1 and TRBJ1-2; D is undetermined. There are 13 residues in the CDR3. Germline V lookup: CDR1 LGHDT, CDR2 YNNKEL (reference sequence). V dropped 0 bases and J dropped 11 bases, with 13 bases sitting between them. The CDR3, as DNA: TGTGCCAGCAGCCAAGAAGGAGGGAGAGGTTACACCTTC. Protein: CASSQEGGRGYTF.

The chain is built from TRBV12-3 or TRBV12-4 and TRBJ1-2; D unresolved. The CDR3 contains 11 residues. V lost 4 bases, J lost 4 bases, and 4 bases lay in between. The CDR3 DNA follows: TGTGCCAGCAGTTCGTTCTATGGCTACACCTTC. Amino acids: CASSSFYGYTF.